This T cell receptor (beta chain) was observed in a study of Graves' ophthalmopathy and Graves' hyperthyroidism. The overall study: Stable hyperthyroidism meant no ophthalmopathy within 18 months of follow-up.

Overall study findings and caveats: Appearing in blood as well were most expanded thyroid clonotypes above 0.001 frequency.

CDR3 length: 13 residues. The V gene's germline CDR1 is DFQATT and CDR2 SNEGSKA (reference sequence). Unmatched junction bases numbered 8, after V lost 6 bases and J lost 4 bases. Pregnant or lactating patients and those with other autoimmune diseases or uncontrolled infections were excluded. The authors amplified TCR beta CDR3 regions, and they did so from RNA transcripts for repertoire sequencing. Second-round multiplex PCR came after first-round RT-PCR with HTBI primers. TCRdb used MiXCR to reprocess the multiplex PCR reads, holding one entry per CDR3 protein. The table shows around 1.1 million distinct CDR3 sequences, with less than 45% occurring only once. There are many counts of this clonotype. Its antigen is not known.

Material for sequencing was peripheral blood or thyroid tissue (not recorded which). The receptor was derived from an adult man with Graves' hyperthyroidism. The chain links TRBV20-1 to TRBJ2-7; 8 nucleotides match TRBD1. The CDR3 spells CSARTGINYEQYF. CDR3 sequence (DNA): TGCAGTGCCAGGACAGGGATCAATTACGAGCAGTACTTC.